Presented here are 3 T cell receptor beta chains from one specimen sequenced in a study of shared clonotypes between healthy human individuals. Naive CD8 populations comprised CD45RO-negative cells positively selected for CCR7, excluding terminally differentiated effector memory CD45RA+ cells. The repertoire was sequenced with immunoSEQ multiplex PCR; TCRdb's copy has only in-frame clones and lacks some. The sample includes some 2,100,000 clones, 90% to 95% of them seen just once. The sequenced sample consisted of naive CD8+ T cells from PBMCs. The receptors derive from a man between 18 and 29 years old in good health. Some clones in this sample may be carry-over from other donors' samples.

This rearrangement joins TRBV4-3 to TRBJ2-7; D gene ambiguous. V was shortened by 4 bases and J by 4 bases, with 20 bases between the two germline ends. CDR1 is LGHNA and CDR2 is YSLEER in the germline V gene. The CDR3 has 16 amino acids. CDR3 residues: CASSRDPGGAKYEQYF. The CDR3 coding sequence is TGCGCCAGCAGCCGAGACCCTGGTGGAGCCAAGTACGAGCAGTACTTC.

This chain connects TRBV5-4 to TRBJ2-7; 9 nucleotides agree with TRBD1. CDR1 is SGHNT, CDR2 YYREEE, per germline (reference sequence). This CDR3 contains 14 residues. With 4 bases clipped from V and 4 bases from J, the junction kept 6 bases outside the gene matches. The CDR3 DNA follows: TGTGCCAGCAGCCTGGACAGGGGTGATTACGAGCAGTACTTC. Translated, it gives CASSLDRGDYEQYF.

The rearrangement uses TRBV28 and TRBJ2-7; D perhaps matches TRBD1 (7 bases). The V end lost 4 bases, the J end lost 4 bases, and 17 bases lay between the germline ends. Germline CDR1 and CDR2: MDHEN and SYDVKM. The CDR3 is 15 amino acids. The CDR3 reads CASSSGQDLAYEQYF. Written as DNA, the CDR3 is TGTGCCAGCAGTTCCGGACAGGATCTAGCGTACGAGCAGTACTTC.